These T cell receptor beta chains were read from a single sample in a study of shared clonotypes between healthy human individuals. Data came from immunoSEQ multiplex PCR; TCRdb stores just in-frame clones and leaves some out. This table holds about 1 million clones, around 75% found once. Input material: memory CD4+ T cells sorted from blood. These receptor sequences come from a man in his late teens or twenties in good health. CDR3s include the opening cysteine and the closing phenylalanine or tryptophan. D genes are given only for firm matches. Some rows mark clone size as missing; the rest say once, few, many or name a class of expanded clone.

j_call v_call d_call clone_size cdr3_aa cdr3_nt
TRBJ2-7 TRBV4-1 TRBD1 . CASSQDRDRAYEQYF TGCGCCAGCAGCCAAGATAGGGACAGGGCCTACGAGCAGTACTTC
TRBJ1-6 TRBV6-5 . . CASSYQGRTPLHF TGTGCCAGCAGTTACCAGGGGAGGACACCCCTCCACTTT
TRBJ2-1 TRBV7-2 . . CASSPGTFSYNEQFF TGTGCCAGCAGCCCGGGGACTTTCTCCTACAATGAGCAGTTCTTC
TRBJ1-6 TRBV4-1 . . CASRVGKGDNSPLHF TGCGCCAGCAGAGTGGGAAAAGGGGATAATTCACCCCTCCACTTT
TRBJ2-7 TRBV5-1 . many CASSLDRRSSEQYF TGCGCCAGCAGCTTGGATCGGAGGAGCTCCGAGCAGTACTTC
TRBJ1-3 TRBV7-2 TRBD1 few CASRSGQGGGNTIYF TGTGCCAGCAGGTCGGGACAGGGGGGTGGAAACACCATATATTTT
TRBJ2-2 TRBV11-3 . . CASSLELGTGELFF TGTGCCAGCAGCTTAGAGTTAGGGACCGGGGAGCTGTTTTTT
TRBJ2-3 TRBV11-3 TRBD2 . CASSLGLESTDTQYF TGTGCCAGCAGCCTCGGACTAGAAAGCACAGATACGCAGTATTTT
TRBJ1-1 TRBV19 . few CASTPGGLWTEAFF TGTGCCAGTACCCCGGGTGGGCTCTGGACTGAAGCTTTCTTT
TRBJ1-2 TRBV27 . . CASTPRDAVTANYGYTF TGTGCCAGCACTCCCCGGGATGCGGTGACAGCTAACTATGGCTACACCTTC
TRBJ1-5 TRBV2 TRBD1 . CASRPRGQGGNQPQHF TGTGCCAGCAGGCCCCGCGGACAGGGCGGGAATCAGCCCCAGCATTTT
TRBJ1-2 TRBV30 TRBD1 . CAWSVGTGVVYGYTF TGTGCCTGGAGTGTCGGGACAGGGGTCGTCTATGGCTACACCTTC
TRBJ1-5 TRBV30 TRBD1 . CAIGQGGNQPQHF TGTGCTATTGGACAGGGAGGAAATCAGCCCCAGCATTTT
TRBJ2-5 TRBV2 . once CASSAGRQQETQYF TGTGCTAGCAGTGCGGGTCGGCAACAGGAGACCCAGTACTTC
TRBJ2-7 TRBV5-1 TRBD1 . CASSAGTGEGYEQYF TGCGCCAGCAGCGCAGGGACAGGGGAAGGGTACGAGCAGTACTTC
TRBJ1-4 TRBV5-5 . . CASSLRDSTNEKLFF TGTGCCAGCAGCCTGAGGGATTCAACTAATGAAAAACTGTTTTTT
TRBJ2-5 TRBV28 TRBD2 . CASSRLAGGLGETQYF TGTGCCAGCAGCAGACTAGCGGGGGGGCTAGGGGAGACCCAGTACTTC
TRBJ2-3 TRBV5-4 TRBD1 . CASSSRDRGTDTQYF TGTGCCAGCAGCTCCCGGGACAGGGGCACAGATACGCAGTATTTT
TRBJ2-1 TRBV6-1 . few CASSGSINVYNEQFF TGTGCCAGCAGTGGCAGCATTAACGTATACAATGAGCAGTTCTTC
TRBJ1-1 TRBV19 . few CASSSRGNTEAFF TGTGCCAGTAGCTCCAGGGGTAACACTGAAGCTTTCTTT
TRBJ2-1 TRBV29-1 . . CSVEEGPGGLFF TGCAGCGTTGAAGAAGGGCCAGGGGGGTTGTTCTTC
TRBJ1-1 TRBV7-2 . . CASSFGGPMFAFF TGTGCCAGCAGCTTTGGGGGGCCTATGTTTGCTTTCTTT
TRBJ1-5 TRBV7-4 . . CASSLGRGDFLPNQPQHF TGTGCCAGCAGCTTAGGTCGAGGGGATTTTCTCCCCAATCAGCCCCAGCATTTT
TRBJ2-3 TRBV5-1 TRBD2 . CASGDSGGADTQYF TGCGCCAGCGGGGATAGCGGGGGGGCAGATACGCAGTATTTT
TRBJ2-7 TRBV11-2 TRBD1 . CASSTPGQGSYEQYF TGTGCCAGCAGCACTCCGGGACAGGGCTCCTACGAGCAGTACTTC
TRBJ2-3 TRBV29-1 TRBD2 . CSVGLAGDSDTQYF TGCAGCGTAGGACTAGCGGGGGATTCAGATACGCAGTATTTT
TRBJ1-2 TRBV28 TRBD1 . CASSLTSQGDYGYTF TGTGCCAGCAGTTTAACCTCGCAGGGGGACTATGGCTACACCTTC
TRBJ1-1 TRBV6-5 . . CASTMGTEAFF TGTGCCAGCACGATGGGTACTGAAGCTTTCTTT
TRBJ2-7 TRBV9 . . CASSVDASGGQYF TGTGCCAGCAGCGTAGATGCGTCAGGCGGTCAGTACTTC
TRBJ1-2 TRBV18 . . CASSPLSPQGRTTRTNYGYTF TGTGCCAGCTCACCACTCAGCCCCCAAGGAAGGACAACTCGAACTAACTATGGCTACACCTTC
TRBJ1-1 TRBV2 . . CASSERSVLGTEAFF TGTGCCAGCAGTGAAAGGTCAGTCTTGGGCACTGAAGCTTTCTTT
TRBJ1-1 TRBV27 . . CASSASIPMNTEAFF TGTGCCAGCTCGGCGTCAATCCCAATGAACACTGAAGCTTTCTTT
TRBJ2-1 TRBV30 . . CAWSRWRYNEQFF TGTGCCTGGAGTCGATGGAGATACAATGAGCAGTTCTTC
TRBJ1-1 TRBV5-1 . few CASSLDVNTEAFF TGCGCCAGCAGCTTGGATGTGAACACTGAAGCTTTCTTT
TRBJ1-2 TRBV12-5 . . CASGLVGQVNGYTF TGTGCTAGTGGTTTGGTAGGGCAGGTCAACGGCTACACCTTC
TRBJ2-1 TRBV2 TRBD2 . CASSSTSGSNEQFF TGTGCCAGCAGTTCTACTAGCGGGAGCAATGAGCAGTTCTTC
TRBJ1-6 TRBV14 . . CASSQGGTYNSPLHF TGTGCCAGCAGCCAGGGAGGCACCTATAATTCACCCCTCCACTTT
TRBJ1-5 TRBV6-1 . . CASSSLGNQPQHF TGTGCCAGCAGTTCTTTGGGCAATCAGCCCCAGCATTTT
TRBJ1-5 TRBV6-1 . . CASSEGGSYQPQHF TGTGCCAGCAGTGAAGGGGGATCTTATCAGCCCCAGCATTTT
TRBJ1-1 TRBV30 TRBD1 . CAHHRGNTEAFF TGTGCCCACCACAGGGGGAACACTGAAGCTTTCTTT
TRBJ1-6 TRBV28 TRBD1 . CASSFQKQGQSHHF TGTGCCAGCAGTTTCCAAAAACAGGGACAGTCTCACCACTTT
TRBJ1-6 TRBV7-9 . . CASSSQDIAPLHF TGTGCCAGCAGCTCCCAAGACATTGCACCCCTCCACTTT
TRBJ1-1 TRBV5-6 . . CASSLIGEGTEAFF TGTGCCAGCAGCTTGATCGGGGAGGGCACTGAAGCTTTCTTT
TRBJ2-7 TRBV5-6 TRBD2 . CASSLTGGPGYEQYF TGTGCCAGCAGCTTGACGGGAGGACCGGGCTACGAGCAGTACTTC
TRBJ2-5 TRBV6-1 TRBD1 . CASSANQGAIQETQYF TGTGCCAGCAGTGCAAATCAGGGGGCGATCCAAGAGACCCAGTACTTC
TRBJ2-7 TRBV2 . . CASSEGGRSRNEQYF TGTGCCAGCAGTGAAGGAGGACGGAGTAGGAACGAGCAGTACTTC
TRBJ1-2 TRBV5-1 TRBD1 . CASSLGRARTGHYGYTF TGCGCCAGCAGCTTGGGGAGGGCGCGGACAGGGCACTATGGCTACACCTTC
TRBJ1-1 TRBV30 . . CAWSVQGEAFF TGTGCCTGGAGTGTACAGGGAGAAGCTTTCTTT
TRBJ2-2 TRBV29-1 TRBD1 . CSVDEQGAGELFF TGCAGCGTTGATGAACAGGGGGCCGGGGAGCTGTTTTTT
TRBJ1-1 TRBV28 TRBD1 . CASIQGAKAEAFF TGTGCCAGCATTCAGGGGGCAAAGGCTGAAGCTTTCTTT
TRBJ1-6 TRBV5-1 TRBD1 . CASSSEGDREWINSPLHF TGCGCCAGCAGCTCGGAGGGCGACAGGGAATGGATTAATTCACCCCTCCACTTT
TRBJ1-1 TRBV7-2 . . CASSLSPVPTEAFF TGTGCCAGCAGCTTAAGCCCTGTCCCCACTGAAGCTTTCTTT
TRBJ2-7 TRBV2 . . CASSFREQYF TGTGCCAGCAGCTTCCGGGAGCAGTACTTC
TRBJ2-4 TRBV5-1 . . CASSPTGGKNIQYF TGCGCCAGCAGCCCGACAGGAGGCAAAAACATTCAGTACTTC
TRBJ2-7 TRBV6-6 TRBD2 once CASRLGLAGGNEQYF TGTGCCAGCAGATTAGGACTAGCGGGGGGGAACGAGCAGTACTTC
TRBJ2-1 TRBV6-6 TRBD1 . CASSPGQGGVSDEQFF TGTGCCAGCAGTCCCGGACAGGGTGGGGTTTCGGATGAGCAGTTCTTC
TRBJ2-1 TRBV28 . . CASTTYNEQFF TGTGCCAGCACCACGTACAATGAGCAGTTCTTC